This T cell receptor (beta chain) was captured by sequencing in a study of early stage breast cancer tumors. Study-wide context: Among some 12 ER+/PR+/HER2- tumors, eight were ductal, four lobular. Study-level results: Most shared enriched TCRB sequences were commonly generated ones. Tumors had approximately 2.5-fold higher T cell density and higher clonality than adjacent normal breast tissue.

Note on this clone: The antigen is unknown.

TCRdb's table, derived via immunoSEQ multiplex PCR, lists solely in-frame clones and lacks some. The sample has under 13,000 clones; around 75% are singletons. The sequence was obtained from a person aged 70 to 80 with breast cancer. The sample was breast tumor tissue.

The CDR3 protein is CASPLDFYYEQYF. CDR3 DNA: TGTGCCAGCCCCCTAGACTTTTACTACGAGCAGTACTTC. The rearrangement links TRBV21-1 to TRBJ2-7; the table's D gene call, TRBD2, was not cross checked with the DNA. TRBV21-1 is annotated as a pseudogene. CDR3 size: 13 residues.